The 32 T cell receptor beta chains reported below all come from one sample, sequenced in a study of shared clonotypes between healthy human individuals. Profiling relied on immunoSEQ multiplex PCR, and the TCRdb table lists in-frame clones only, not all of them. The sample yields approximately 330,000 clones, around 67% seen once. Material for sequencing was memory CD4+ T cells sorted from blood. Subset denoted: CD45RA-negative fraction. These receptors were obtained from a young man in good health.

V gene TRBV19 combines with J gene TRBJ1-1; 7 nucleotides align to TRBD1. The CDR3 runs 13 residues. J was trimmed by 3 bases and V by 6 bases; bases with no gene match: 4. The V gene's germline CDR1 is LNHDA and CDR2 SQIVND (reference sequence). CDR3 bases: TGTGCCAGTAGACAGGGGTACGACACTGAAGCTTTCTTT. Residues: CASRQGYDTEAFF. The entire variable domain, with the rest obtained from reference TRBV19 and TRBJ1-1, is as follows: DGGITQSPKYLFRKEGQNVTLSCEQNLNHDAMYWYRQDPGQGLRLIYYSQIVNDFQKGDIAEGYSVSREKKESFPLTVTSAQKNPTAFYLCASRQGYDTEAFFGQGTRLTVV.

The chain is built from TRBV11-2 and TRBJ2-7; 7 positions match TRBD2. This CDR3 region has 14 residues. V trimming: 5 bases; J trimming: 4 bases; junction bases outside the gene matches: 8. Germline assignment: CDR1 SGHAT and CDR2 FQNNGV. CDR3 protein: CASSLGLGGYEQYF. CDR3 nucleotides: TGTGCCAGCAGCCTTGGACTGGGAGGGTACGAGCAGTACTTC.

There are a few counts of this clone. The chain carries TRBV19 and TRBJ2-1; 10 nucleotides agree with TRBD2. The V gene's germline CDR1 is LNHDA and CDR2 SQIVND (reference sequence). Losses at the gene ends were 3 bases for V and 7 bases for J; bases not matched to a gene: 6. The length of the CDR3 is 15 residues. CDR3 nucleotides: TGTGCCAGTAGTATGGGTGCTAGCGGGAGTAATGAGCAGTTCTTC. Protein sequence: CASSMGASGSNEQFF.

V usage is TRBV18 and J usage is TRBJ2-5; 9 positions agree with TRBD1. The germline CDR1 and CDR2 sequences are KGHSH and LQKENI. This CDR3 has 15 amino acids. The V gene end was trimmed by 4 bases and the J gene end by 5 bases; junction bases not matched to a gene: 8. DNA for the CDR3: TGTGCCAGCTCACGGCCGGGACAGGGTATCGAGACCCAGTACTTC. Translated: CASSRPGQGIETQYF.

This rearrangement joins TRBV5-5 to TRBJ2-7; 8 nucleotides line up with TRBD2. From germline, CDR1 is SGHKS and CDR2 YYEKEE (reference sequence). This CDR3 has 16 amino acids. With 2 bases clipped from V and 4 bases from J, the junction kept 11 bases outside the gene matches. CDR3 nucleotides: TGTGCCAGCAGCTTTTCCCCGGGTAGCGGGGTATACGAGCAGTACTTC. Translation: CASSFSPGSGVYEQYF.

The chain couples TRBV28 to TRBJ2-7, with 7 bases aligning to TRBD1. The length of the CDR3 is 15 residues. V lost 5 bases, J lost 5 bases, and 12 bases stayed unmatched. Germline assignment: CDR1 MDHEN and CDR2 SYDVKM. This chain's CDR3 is CASSKMTGTLDEQYF. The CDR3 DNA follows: TGTGCCAGCAGTAAGATGACAGGGACCTTAGACGAGCAGTACTTC.

The CDR3 DNA sequence: TGTGCCAGCAGTGAAGCTGGCCGCGTCGGGGAGCTGTTTTTT. This translates into CASSEAGRVGELFF. The chain is built from TRBV2 and TRBJ2-2; no firm D call. Germline lookup yields CDR1 SNHLY and CDR2 FYNNEI. The CDR3 covers 14 residues. The ends were cut back, 0 bases at V and 7 bases at J, with 9 bases in the middle.

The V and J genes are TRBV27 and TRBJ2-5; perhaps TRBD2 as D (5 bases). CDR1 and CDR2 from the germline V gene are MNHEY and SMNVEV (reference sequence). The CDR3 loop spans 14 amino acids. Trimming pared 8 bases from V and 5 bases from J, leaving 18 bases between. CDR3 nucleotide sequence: TGTGCCAGCCGAGGGATGTTAGACAAGGAGACCCAGTACTTC. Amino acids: CASRGMLDKETQYF.

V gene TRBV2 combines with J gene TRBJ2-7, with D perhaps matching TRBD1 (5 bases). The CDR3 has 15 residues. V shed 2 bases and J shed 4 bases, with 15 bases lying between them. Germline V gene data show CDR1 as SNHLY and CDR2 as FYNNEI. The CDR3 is CASSESPSQGYEQYF. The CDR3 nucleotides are TGTGCCAGCAGTGAATCCCCCAGTCAGGGATACGAGCAGTACTTC.

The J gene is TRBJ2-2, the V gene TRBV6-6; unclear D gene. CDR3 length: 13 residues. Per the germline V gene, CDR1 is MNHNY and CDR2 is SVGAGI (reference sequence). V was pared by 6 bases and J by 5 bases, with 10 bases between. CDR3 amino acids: CASRPRGTGELFF. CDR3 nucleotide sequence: TGTGCCAGCAGACCACGAGGTACCGGGGAGCTGTTTTTT.

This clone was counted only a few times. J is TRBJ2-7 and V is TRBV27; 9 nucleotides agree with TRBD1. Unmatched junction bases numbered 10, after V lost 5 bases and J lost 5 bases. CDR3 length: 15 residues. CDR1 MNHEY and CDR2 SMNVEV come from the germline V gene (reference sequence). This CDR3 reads CASSVLGTGRDEQYF. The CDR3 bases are TGTGCCAGCAGTGTCCTCGGGACAGGGCGGGACGAGCAGTACTTC.

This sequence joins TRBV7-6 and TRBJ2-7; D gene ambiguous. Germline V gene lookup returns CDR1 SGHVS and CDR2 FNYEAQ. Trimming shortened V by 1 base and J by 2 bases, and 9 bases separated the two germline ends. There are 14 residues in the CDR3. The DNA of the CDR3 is TGTGCCAGCAGCTTAGGCGGATCGGCCTACGAGCAGTACTTC. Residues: CASSLGGSAYEQYF.

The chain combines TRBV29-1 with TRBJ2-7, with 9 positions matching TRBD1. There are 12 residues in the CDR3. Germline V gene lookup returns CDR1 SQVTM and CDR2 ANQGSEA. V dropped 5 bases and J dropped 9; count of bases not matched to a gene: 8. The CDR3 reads CSVFPGQGLQYF. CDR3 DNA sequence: TGCAGCGTTTTCCCGGGACAGGGCTTGCAGTACTTC.

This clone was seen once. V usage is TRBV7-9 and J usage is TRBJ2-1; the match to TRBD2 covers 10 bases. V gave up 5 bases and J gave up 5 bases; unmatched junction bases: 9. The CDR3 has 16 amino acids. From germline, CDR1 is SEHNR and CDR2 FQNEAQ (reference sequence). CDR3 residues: CASSPPLAGANNEQFF. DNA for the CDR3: TGTGCCAGCAGCCCGCCGCTAGCGGGGGCTAACAATGAGCAGTTCTTC.

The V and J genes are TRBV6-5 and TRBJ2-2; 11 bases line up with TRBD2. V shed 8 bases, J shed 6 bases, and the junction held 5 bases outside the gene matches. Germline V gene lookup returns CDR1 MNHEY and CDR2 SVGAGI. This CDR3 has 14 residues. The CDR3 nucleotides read TGTGCCAGCGTTGGACTAGCGGGTGCCGGGGAGCTGTTTTTT. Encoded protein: CASVGLAGAGELFF.

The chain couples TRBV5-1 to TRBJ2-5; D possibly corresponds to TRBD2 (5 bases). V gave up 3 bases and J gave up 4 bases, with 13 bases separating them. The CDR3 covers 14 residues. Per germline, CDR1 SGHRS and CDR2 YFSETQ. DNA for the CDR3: TGCGCCAGCAGCTCGGGCCGAGGGTCAGAGACCCAGTACTTC. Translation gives CASSSGRGSETQYF.

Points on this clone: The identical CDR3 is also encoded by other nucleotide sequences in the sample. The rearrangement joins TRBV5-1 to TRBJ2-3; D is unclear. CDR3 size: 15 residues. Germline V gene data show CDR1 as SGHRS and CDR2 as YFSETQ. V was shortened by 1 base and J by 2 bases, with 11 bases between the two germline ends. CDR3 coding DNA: TGCGCCAGCAGCTTGTCCGGCCCCTCCACAGATACGCAGTATTTT. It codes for CASSLSGPSTDTQYF.

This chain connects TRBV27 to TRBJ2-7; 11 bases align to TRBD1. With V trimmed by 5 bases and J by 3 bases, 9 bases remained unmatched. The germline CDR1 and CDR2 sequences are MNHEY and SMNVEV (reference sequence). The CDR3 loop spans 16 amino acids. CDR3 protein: CASSAIRGQGGYEQYF. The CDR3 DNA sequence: TGTGCCAGCAGTGCCATCAGGGGACAGGGGGGCTACGAGCAGTACTTC.

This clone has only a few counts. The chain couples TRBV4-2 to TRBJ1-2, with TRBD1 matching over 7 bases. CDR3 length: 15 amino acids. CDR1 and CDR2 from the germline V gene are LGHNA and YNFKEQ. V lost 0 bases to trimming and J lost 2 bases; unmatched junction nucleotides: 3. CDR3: CASSQDATGNYGYTF. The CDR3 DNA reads TGTGCCAGCAGCCAAGATGCGACAGGGAACTATGGCTACACCTTC.

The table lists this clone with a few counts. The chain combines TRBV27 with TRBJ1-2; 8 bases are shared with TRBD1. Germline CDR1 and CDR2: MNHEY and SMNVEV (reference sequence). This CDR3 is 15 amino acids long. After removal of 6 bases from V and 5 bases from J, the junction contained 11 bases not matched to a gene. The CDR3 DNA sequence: TGTGCCAGCAGGGACAGGGCTCTAATAACTTATGGCTACACCTTC. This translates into CASRDRALITYGYTF.

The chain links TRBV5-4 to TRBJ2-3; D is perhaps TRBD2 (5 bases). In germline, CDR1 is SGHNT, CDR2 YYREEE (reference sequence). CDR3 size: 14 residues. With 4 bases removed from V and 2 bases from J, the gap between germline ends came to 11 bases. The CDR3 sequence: CASSNERNTDTQYF. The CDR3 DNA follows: TGTGCCAGCAGCAATGAGCGGAACACAGATACGCAGTATTTT.

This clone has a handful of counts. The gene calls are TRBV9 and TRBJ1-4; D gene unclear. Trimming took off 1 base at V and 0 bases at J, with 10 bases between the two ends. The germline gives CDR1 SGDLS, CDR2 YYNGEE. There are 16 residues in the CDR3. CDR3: CASSVSPAATNEKLFF. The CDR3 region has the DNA TGTGCCAGCAGCGTATCTCCGGCCGCAACTAATGAAAAACTGTTTTTT.

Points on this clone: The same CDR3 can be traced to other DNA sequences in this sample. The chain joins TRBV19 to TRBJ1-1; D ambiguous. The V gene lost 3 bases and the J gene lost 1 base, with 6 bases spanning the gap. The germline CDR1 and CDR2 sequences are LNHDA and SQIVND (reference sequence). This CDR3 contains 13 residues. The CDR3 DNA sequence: TGTGCCAGTAGTATCGGACGGAACACTGAAGCTTTCTTT. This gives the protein CASSIGRNTEAFF.

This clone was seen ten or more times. The CDR3 is CASSSIRSGEAGELFF. The CDR3 bases are TGTGCCAGCAGCTCAATAAGGTCAGGGGAGGCCGGGGAGCTGTTTTTT. The genes are TRBV11-2 and TRBJ2-2; D might be TRBD1 or TRBD2, each matching 6 bases. The CDR3 is 16 amino acids. Looked up from germline, CDR1 is SGHAT and CDR2 is FQNNGV. V gave up 4 bases and J gave up 6 bases, with 18 bases separating them.

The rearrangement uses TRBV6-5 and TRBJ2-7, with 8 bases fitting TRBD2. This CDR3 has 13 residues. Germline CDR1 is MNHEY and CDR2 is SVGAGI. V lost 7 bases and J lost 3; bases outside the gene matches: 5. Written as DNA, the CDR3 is TGTGCCAGCACTCGGCGGGAGGACTACGAGCAGTACTTC. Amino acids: CASTRREDYEQYF.

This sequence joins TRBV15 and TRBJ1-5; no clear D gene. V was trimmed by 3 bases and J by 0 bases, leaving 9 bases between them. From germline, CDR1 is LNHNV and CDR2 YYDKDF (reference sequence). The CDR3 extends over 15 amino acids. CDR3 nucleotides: TGTGCCACCAGCAGGAGGACTGGTAGCAATCAGCCCCAGCATTTT. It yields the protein CATSRRTGSNQPQHF.

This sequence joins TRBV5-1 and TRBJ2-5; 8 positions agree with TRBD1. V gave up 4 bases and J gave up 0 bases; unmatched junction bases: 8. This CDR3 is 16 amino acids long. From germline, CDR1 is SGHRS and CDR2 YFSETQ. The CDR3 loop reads CASSIRGQAHQETQYF. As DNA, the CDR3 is TGCGCCAGCAGCATACGGGGACAGGCTCACCAAGAGACCCAGTACTTC.

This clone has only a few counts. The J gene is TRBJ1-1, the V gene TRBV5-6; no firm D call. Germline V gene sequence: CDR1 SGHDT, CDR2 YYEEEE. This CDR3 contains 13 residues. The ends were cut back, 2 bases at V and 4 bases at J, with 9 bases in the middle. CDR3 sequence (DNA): TGTGCCAGCAGCTTCATGCATGGCACTGAAGCTTTCTTT. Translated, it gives CASSFMHGTEAFF.

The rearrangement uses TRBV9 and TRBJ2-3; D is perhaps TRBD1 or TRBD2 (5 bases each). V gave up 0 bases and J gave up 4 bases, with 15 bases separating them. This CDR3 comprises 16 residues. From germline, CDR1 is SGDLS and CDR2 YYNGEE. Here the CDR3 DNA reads TGTGCCAGCAGCGTAGTTGGGGGAGAGGTGTCAGATACGCAGTATTTT. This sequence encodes CASSVVGGEVSDTQYF.

CDR3 coding DNA: TGTGCCAGCAGCTCAAGGACAACAGACTCTTGGGGCTACACCTTC. Translating gives CASSSRTTDSWGYTF. The chain is built from TRBV5-4 and TRBJ1-2; weak D call: TRBD1 (5 bases). The CDR3 contains 15 residues. V lost 3 bases and J 8 bases, leaving 20 bases between the germline ends. Germline CDR1 SGHNT, CDR2 YYREEE (reference sequence).

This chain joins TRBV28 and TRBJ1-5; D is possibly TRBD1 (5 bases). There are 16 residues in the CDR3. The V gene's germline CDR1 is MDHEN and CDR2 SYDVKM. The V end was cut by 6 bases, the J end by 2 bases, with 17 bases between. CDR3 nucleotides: TGTGCCAGCAGGGCACCGGGGGGGGGAGGCAATCAGCCCCAGCATTTT. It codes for CASRAPGGGGNQPQHF. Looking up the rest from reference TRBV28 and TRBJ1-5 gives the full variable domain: DVKVTQSSRYLVKRTGEKVFLECVQDMDHENMFWYRQDPGLGLRLIYFSYDVKMKEKGDIPEGYSVSREKKERFSLILESASTNQTSMYLCASRAPGGGGNQPQHFGDGTRLSIL.

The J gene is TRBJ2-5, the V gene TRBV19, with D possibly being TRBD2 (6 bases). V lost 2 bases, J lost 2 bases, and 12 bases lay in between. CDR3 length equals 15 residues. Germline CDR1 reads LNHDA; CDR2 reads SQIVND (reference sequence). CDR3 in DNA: TGTGCCAGTAGTATAAATCGGGACTCACAAGAGACCCAGTACTTC. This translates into CASSINRDSQETQYF. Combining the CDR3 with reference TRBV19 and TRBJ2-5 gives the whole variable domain DGGITQSPKYLFRKEGQNVTLSCEQNLNHDAMYWYRQDPGQGLRLIYYSQIVNDFQKGDIAEGYSVSREKKESFPLTVTSAQKNPTAFYLCASSINRDSQETQYFGPGTRLLVL.